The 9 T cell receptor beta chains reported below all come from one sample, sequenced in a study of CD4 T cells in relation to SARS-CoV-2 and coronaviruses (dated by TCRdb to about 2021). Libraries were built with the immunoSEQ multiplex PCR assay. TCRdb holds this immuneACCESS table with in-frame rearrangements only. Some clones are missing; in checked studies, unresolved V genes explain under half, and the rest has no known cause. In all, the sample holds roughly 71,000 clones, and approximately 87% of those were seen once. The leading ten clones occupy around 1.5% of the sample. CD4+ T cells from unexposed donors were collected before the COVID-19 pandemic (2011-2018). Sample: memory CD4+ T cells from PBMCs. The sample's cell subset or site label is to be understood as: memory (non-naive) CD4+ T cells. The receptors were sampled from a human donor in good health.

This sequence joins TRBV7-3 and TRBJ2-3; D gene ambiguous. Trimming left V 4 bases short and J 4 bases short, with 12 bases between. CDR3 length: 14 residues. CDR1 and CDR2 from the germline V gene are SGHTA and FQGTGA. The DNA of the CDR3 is TGTGCCAGCAGCTCCCACCTAGGATCAGATACGCAGTATTTT. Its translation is CASSSHLGSDTQYF.

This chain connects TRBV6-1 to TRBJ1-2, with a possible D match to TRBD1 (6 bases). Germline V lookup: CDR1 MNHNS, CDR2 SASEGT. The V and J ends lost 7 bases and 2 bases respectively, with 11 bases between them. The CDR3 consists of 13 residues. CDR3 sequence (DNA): TGTGCCAGCACTTCGGGGGCAAACTATGGCTACACCTTC. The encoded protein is CASTSGANYGYTF.

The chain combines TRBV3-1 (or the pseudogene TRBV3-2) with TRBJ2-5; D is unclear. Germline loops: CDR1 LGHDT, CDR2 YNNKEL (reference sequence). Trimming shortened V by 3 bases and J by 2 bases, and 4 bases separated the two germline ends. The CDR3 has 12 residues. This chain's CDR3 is CASSHGQETQYF. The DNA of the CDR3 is TGTGCCAGCAGCCACGGACAAGAGACCCAGTACTTC.

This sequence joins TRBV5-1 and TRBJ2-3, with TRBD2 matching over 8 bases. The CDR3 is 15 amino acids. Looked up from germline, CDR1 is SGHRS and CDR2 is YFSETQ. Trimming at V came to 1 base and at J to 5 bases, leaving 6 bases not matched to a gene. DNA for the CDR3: TGCGCCAGCAGCTTGCTCGCGGGAGGCCTAGATACGCAGTATTTT. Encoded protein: CASSLLAGGLDTQYF.

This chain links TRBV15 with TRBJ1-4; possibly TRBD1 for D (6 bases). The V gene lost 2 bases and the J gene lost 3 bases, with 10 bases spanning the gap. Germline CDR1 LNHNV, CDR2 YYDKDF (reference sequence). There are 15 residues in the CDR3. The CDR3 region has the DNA TGTGCCACCAGCAGAACACCAGGGGCTAATGAAAAACTGTTTTTT. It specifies CATSRTPGANEKLFF.

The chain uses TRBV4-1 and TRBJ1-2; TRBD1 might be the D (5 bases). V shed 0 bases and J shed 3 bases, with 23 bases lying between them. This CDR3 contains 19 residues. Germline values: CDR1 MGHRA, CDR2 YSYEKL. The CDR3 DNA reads TGCGCCAGCAGCCAAGATCTCCTCCTGGTGGGGGGTACCTACTATGGCTACACCTTC. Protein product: CASSQDLLLVGGTYYGYTF.

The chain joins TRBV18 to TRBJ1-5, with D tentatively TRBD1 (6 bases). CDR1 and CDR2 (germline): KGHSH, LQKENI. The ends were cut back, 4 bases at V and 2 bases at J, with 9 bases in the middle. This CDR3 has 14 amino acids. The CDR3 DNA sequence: TGTGCCAGCTCACTTTCAGGGGGCAATCAGCCCCAGCATTTT. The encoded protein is CASSLSGGNQPQHF.

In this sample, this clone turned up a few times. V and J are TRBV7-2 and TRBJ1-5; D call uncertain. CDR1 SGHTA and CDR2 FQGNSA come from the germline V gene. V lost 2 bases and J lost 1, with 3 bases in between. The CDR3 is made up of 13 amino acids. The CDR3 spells CASSLNSNQPQHF. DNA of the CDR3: TGTGCCAGCAGCTTAAACAGCAATCAGCCCCAGCATTTT.

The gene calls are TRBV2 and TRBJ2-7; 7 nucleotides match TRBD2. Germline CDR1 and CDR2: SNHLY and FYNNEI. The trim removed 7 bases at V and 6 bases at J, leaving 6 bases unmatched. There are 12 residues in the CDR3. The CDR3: CASKTSWGEQYF. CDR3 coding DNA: TGTGCCAGCAAGACTAGCTGGGGCGAGCAGTACTTC.